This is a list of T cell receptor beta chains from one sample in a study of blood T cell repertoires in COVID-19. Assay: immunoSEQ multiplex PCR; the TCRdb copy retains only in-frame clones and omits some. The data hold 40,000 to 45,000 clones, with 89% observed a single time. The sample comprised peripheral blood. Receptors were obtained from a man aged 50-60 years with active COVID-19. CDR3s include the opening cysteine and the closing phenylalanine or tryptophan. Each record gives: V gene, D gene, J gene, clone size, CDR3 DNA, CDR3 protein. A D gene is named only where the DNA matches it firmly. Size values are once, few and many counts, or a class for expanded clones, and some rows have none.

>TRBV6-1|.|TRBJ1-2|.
TGTGCCAGCAGTGAATGGGGTACAGGGTCCTACTATGGCTACACCTTC
CASSEWGTGSYYGYTF
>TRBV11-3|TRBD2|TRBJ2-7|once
TGTGCCAGCAGCCACAGCGGGAGCTACGAGCAGTACTTC
CASSHSGSYEQYF
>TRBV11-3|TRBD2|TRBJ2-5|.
TGTGCCAGCAGCGCTTGGGACTACGCACAAGAGACCCAGTACTTC
CASSAWDYAQETQYF
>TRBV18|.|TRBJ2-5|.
TGTGCCAGCTCACCCGTAGAGACCCAGTACTTC
CASSPVETQYF
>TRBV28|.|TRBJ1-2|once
TGTGCCAGCAGTCCCTTGTGGTTGGGGGGGCCCCTCTTCTATGGCTACACCTTC
CASSPLWLGGPLFYGYTF
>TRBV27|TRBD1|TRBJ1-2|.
TGTGCCAGCAGTGCGACGGGACAGTGGTATGGCTACACCTTC
CASSATGQWYGYTF
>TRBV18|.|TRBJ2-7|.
TGTGCCAGCTCCTACTCGGGCGGGTTCTACGAGCAGTACTTC
CASSYSGGFYEQYF
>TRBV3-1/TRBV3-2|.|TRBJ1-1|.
TGTGCCAGCAGCCACGTCAGAGGTGGCGGTATGAACACTGAAGCTTTCTTT
CASSHVRGGGMNTEAFF
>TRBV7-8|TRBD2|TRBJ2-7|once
TGTGCCAGCAGCTTAGCGCGGGCGGGAGTTTCCCACGAGCAGTACTTC
CASSLARAGVSHEQYF
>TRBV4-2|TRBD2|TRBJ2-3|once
TGTGCCAGCAGCCAAGGTCGTTCTAGCGGGAGGGCCTTGACAGATACGCAGTATTTT
CASSQGRSSGRALTDTQYF
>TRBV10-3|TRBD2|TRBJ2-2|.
TGTGCCATCACGCGGGCGGGAGATACCGGGGAGCTGTTTTTT
CAITRAGDTGELFF
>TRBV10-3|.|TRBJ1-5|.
TGTGCCATCAGTGATAGAAATCAGCCCCAGCATTTT
CAISDRNQPQHF
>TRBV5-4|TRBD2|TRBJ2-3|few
TGTGCCAGCAGCTTTGGGGGCCTAGCGGGAATGGCAGATACGCAGTATTTT
CASSFGGLAGMADTQYF
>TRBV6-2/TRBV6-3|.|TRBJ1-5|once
TGTGCCAGCAGTTATTCGGGTGATCAGCCCCAGCATTTT
CASSYSGDQPQHF
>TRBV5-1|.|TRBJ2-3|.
TGCGCCAGCAGCTTGGCCGGACGGGGTGGGCCAGATACGCAGTATTTT
CASSLAGRGGPDTQYF
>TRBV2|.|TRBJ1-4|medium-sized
TGTGCCACGACCGGGGGATGGGCACCAACTAATGAAAAACTGTTTTTT
CATTGGWAPTNEKLFF
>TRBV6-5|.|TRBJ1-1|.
TGTGCCAGCAGTTACCTGCAGGGTGAAGCTTTCTTT
CASSYLQGEAFF
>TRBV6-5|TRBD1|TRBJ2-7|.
TGTGCCAGCCGGGACAGCTCCTACGAGCAGTACTTC
CASRDSSYEQYF
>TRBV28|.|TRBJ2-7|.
TGTGCCAGCAGTTTATTCACACAGGGCGGCGAGCAGTACTTC
CASSLFTQGGEQYF
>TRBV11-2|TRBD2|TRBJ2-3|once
TGTGCCAGCTGGGGGTTCGGCGGGGGGGGGCCAGATACGCAGTATTTT
CASWGFGGGGPDTQYF
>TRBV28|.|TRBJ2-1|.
TGTGCCAGCAGTCAACAGGGCCCGGATGAGCAGTTCTTC
CASSQQGPDEQFF
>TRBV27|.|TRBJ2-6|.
TGTGCCAGCAGTCCCCTAATTGTAACGGGAGCGGTTACTGGGGCCAACGTCCTGACTTTC
CASSPLIVTGAVTGANVLTF
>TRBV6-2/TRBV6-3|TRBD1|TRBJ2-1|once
TGTGCCAGCAGTACGAGCCGGGACAGGTCACTCATTGTACGGGGGAATGAGCAGTTCTTC
CASSTSRDRSLIVRGNEQFF
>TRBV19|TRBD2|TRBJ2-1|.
TGTGCCAGTAGTATCGGGGGGGCAGGGGAGCAGTTCTTC
CASSIGGAGEQFF
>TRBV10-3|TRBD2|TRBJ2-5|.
TGTGCCATCAGTGAGAGGGAGGGGCGCAAGGAGACCCAGTACTTC
CAISEREGRKETQYF
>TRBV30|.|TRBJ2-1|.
TGTGCCTGGAGGGAGGGACTTTACAATGAGCAGTTCTTC
CAWREGLYNEQFF
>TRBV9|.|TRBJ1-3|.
TGTGCCAGCAGCGTTGCGGGAGGCTTTCCGGGGATATATTTT
CASSVAGGFPGIYF
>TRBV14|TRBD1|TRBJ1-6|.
TGTGCCAGCAGCTTGACAGGGGGTGGTTCACCCCTCCACTTT
CASSLTGGGSPLHF
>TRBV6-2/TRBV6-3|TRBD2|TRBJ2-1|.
TGTGCCAGCAGTTACTCGACGGGGGGTGAGCAGTTCTTC
CASSYSTGGEQFF
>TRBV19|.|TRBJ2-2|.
TGTGCCAGTAGTATTCCAGGCCCCCGGGAGCTGTTTTTT
CASSIPGPRELFF
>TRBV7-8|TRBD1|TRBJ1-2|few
TGTGCCAGCAGTTTAAGGACAGGGGAAGGCTACACCTTC
CASSLRTGEGYTF
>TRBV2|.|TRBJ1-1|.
TGTGCCAGCAGTGAAAGAAAGAGATCTATGAACACTGAAGCTTTCTTT
CASSERKRSMNTEAFF
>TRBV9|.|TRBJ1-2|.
TGTGCCAGCAGCGTAGGGGCTGGACTCTATGGCTACACCTTC
CASSVGAGLYGYTF
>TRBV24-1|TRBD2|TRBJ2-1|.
TGTGCCACCAGTGATTCCCCGGGACTAGCGGGAGGCCCCCTATACAATGAGCAGTTCTTC
CATSDSPGLAGGPLYNEQFF
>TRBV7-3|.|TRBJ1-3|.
TGTGCCAGCAGCTTATACGGGGGTGGAAACACCATATATTTT
CASSLYGGGNTIYF
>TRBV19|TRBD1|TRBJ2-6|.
TGTGCCAGTAGTACGGGACAGGGGGACGCTGGGGCCAACGTCCTGACTTTC
CASSTGQGDAGANVLTF
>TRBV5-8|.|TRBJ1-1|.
TGTGCCAGCCGACAGGCCAAGGCTTTCTTT
CASRQAKAFF
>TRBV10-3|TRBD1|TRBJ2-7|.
TGTGCCATCAAATACAGGGGGAGCTCCTACGAGCAGTACTTC
CAIKYRGSSYEQYF
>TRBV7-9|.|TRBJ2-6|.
TGTGCCAGCAGCTACACAGCTTACTCTGGGGCCAACGTCCTGACTTTC
CASSYTAYSGANVLTF
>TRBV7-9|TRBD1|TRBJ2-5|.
TGTGCCAGCAGCTTATCGGTACAGGGGACGGCGACCCAGTACTTC
CASSLSVQGTATQYF
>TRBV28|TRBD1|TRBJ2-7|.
TGTGCCAGCAGTCCCCTACAGGGGCTTACCTACGAGCAGTACTTC
CASSPLQGLTYEQYF
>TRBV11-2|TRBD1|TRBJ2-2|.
TGTGCCAGCAGCCTCTGGACAGGGCCGGGGGAGCTGTTTTTT
CASSLWTGPGELFF
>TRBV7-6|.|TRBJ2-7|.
TGTGCCAGCAGCTCCCTAACCGGGTCGTACTACGAGCAGTACTTC
CASSSLTGSYYEQYF
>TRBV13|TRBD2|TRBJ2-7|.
TGTGCCAGCAGCTTACGGACTAGCGAAAAGACCTACGAGCAGTACTTC
CASSLRTSEKTYEQYF
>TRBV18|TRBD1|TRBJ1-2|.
TGTGCCAGCTCACCCAAGACAGGGGGATTGTCGGGGTATGGCTACACCTTC
CASSPKTGGLSGYGYTF
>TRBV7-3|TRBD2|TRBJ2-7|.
TGTGCCAGCAGCCCCGCCCTTAGCGGGAGACACGAGCAGTACTTC
CASSPALSGRHEQYF
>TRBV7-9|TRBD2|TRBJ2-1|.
TGTGCCAGCAGCTTATCGGGTAGCGGGAGACACAATGAGCAGTTCTTC
CASSLSGSGRHNEQFF
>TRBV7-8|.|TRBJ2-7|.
TGTGCCAGCAGCTTAGGCAGTTACGAGCAGTACTTC
CASSLGSYEQYF
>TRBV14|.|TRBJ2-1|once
TGTGCCAGCAGCCAAGTCTACGACTACAATGAGCAGTTCTTC
CASSQVYDYNEQFF
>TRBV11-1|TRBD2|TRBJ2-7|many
TGTGCCAGCAGCTTTGCGGGAGGCACCTACGAGCAGTACTTC
CASSFAGGTYEQYF
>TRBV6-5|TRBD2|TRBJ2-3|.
TGTGCCAGCAGAACTAGCGGAAACACAGATACGCAGTATTTT
CASRTSGNTDTQYF
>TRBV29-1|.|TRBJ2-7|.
TGCAGCGTTGAAGAGAATAGCTCCTACGAGCAGTACTTC
CSVEENSSYEQYF
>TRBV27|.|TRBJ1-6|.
TGTGCCAGCAGTTTAGCACAGGGTTTCACCCTCCACTTT
CASSLAQGFTLHF
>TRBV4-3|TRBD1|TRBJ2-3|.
TGCGCCAGCAGCCAAGTGAACAGGGGGAGCACAGATACGCAGTATTTT
CASSQVNRGSTDTQYF
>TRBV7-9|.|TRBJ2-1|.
TGTGCCAGCAGCCCACTAGTGGAAATAGGAAATGAGCAGTTCTTC
CASSPLVEIGNEQFF